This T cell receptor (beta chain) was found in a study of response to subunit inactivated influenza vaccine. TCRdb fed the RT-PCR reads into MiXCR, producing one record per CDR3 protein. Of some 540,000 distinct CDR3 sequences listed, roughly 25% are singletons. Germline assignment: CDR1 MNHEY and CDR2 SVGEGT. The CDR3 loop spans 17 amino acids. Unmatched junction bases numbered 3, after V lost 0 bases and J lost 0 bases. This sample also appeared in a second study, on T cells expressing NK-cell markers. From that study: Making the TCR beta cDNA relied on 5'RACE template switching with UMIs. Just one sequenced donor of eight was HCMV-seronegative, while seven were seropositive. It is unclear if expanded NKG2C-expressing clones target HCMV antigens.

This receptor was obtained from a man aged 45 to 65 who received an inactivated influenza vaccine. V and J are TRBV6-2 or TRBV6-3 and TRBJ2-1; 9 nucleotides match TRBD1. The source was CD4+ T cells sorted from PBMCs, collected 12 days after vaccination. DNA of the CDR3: TGTGCCAGCAGTTACTCACTGGACAGGGGCTCCTACAATGAGCAGTTCTTC. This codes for CASSYSLDRGSYNEQFF.